Each of the 29 T cell receptor beta chains below was sequenced from the same sample in a study of beta chain features in type 1 diabetes. Every isolated RNA sample was fully reverse transcribed, so sequencing captured expressed TCRB transcripts. This table comes from immunoSEQ multiplex PCR, and its TCRdb copy is limited to in-frame clones, with some not included. Of about 140,000 clones in the sample, around 7% were seen once. The specimen was central memory CD4+ T cells from blood. The receptors were sampled from a woman in her twenties or thirties in good health.

This clone was seen more than once but under ten times. This chain links TRBV7-3 with TRBJ2-1; TRBD1 matches at 10 bases. The CDR3 extends over 15 amino acids. The germline V gene has CDR1 SGHTA and CDR2 FQGTGA. V dropped 4 bases and J dropped 6; count of bases not matched to a gene: 6. CDR3 coding DNA: TGTGCCAGCAGCTCGACAGGGGGCCCTTTCAATGAGCAGTTCTTC. Its protein product is CASSSTGGPFNEQFF. The whole variable domain, filled in from reference TRBV7-3 and TRBJ2-1, reads GAGVSQTPSNKVTEKGKYVELRCDPISGHTALYWYRQSLGQGPEFLIYFQGTGAADDSGLPNDRFFAVRPEGSVSTLKIQRTERGDSAVYLCASSSTGGPFNEQFFGPGTRLTVL.

Concerning this clone: No conserved phenylalanine or tryptophan ends this CDR3, so it is likely a read error. The rearrangement joins TRBV2 to TRBJ2-3; D not certain. Trimming cost V 3 bases and J 2 bases, with 6 bases left between them. This CDR3 has 13 residues. Germline V lookup: CDR1 SNHLY, CDR2 FYNNEI. The CDR3 loop reads CASSEQDTDTQYS. The CDR3 coding sequence is TGTGCCAGCAGTGAGCAAGACACAGATACGCAGTATTCT.

This clone turned up a few times. This chain connects TRBV12-5 to TRBJ2-2; TRBD1 might be the D (5 bases). V was cut by 6 bases and J by 4 bases, with 12 bases left in between. Germline values: CDR1 LGHNT, CDR2 FRNRAP. The CDR3 is made up of 14 amino acids. The CDR3 DNA reads as TGTGCTAGTGGACCAGACAGCCGCACCGGGGAGCTGTTTTTT. Translating gives CASGPDSRTGELFF. Full variable domain (missing parts from reference TRBV12-5 and TRBJ2-2): DARVTQTPRHKVTEMGQEVTMRCQPILGHNTVFWYRQTMMQGLELLAYFRNRAPLDDSGMPKDRFSAEMPDATLATLKIQPSEPRDSAVYFCASGPDSRTGELFFGEGSRLTVL.

The sample holds many counts of this clone. The CDR3 DNA is TGTGCCAGCAGCCAAGCGACTAGCGGGAGAGGCGGGGAGCTGTTTTTT. Translation gives CASSQATSGRGGELFF. V usage is TRBV4-2 and J usage is TRBJ2-2; 12 positions match TRBD2. CDR1 is LGHNA, CDR2 YNFKEQ, per germline. The CDR3 has 16 residues. J was trimmed by 7 bases and V by 1 base; bases with no gene match: 4.

The rearrangement uses TRBV4-3 and TRBJ2-2; 12 bases map to TRBD1. Germline V gene data show CDR1 as LGHNA and CDR2 as YSLEER. The V and J ends lost 2 bases and 6 bases, in that order; junction bases with no gene match: 13. The CDR3 is 19 amino acids. The chain's CDR3 is CASSQPLGWDRGRPGELFF. CDR3 coding DNA: TGCGCCAGCAGCCAACCTCTAGGATGGGACAGGGGGCGCCCCGGGGAGCTGTTTTTT.

This clone was found a few times. The chain carries TRBV7-9 and TRBJ2-1, with TRBD2 matching 15 bases. The CDR3 runs to 18 residues. Germline V gene lookup returns CDR1 SEHNR and CDR2 FQNEAQ (reference sequence). Trimming cost V 4 bases and J 5 bases; bases outside gene matches: 9. For the CDR3, the DNA is TGTGCCAGCAGCTCTTCCCGGACTAGCGGGAGGGCCGACAATGAGCAGTTCTTC. Protein sequence: CASSSSRTSGRADNEQFF.

This clone was detected a few times. The chain carries TRBV29-1 and TRBJ2-7; 7 bases map to TRBD2. Germline-derived CDR1 and CDR2 are SQVTM and ANQGSEA. CDR3 size: 11 residues. The J segment lost 5 bases and the V segment lost 7 bases, leaving 5 bases of the junction unmatched. The CDR3 bases are TGCAGCGGGAGACTAGCCCACGAGCAGTACTTC. Translated: CSGRLAHEQYF.

This clone was observed a few times. Sequence at one end of the junction differs from germline and may be a read error. The chain links TRBV7-7 to TRBJ2-1; no definite D call. The length of the CDR3 is 13 residues. Germline V CDR1 and CDR2: SSHAT, FNYEAQ (reference sequence). The CDR3 bases are TGTGCTAGCAGCTTAGGCCGGGTAAATGAGCAGTTCTTC. Protein: CASSLGRVNEQFF. Based on the CDR3 plus reference TRBV7-7 and TRBJ2-1, the full variable domain is GAGVSQSPRYKVTKRGQDVTLRCDPISSHATLYWYQQALGQGPEFLTYFNYEAQPDKSGLPSDRFSAERPEGSISTLTIQRTEQRDSAMYRCASSLGRVNEQFFGPGTRLTVL.

The chain links TRBV4-3 to TRBJ2-7; a possible D gene is TRBD2 (7 bases). CDR1 is LGHNA, CDR2 YSLEER, per germline. V dropped 1 base and J dropped 0 bases, with 13 bases sitting between them. This CDR3 region has 16 residues. This CDR3 is CASSQGTAGASYEQYF. In DNA form, the CDR3 reads TGCGCCAGCAGCCAAGGCACCGCGGGGGCCTCCTACGAGCAGTACTTC.

This clone was counted only a few times. A read error may produce the germline difference seen at one junction end. The chain recombines TRBV7-2 with TRBJ2-5, with 10 nucleotides matching TRBD1. The CDR3 covers 14 residues. CDR1 is SGHTA, CDR2 FQGNSA, per germline. CDR3 protein: CASSLDRGQATQYF. CDR3 DNA sequence: TGTGCCAGCAGCCTCGACAGGGGGCAAGCGACCCAGTACTTC.

For the CDR3, the DNA is TGCAGCGCGCTAACGGGACAGGGGATCACAGATACGCAGTATTTT. Amino acid sequence: CSALTGQGITDTQYF. V and J are TRBV29-1 and TRBJ2-3, with TRBD1 matching 10 bases. Germline CDR1 is SQVTM and CDR2 is ANQGSEA. Germline trimming cut 7 bases from V and 2 bases from J; bases unmatched to any gene: 9. This CDR3 is 15 amino acids long.

This chain joins TRBV27 and TRBJ1-5, with D tentatively TRBD1 (5 bases). The CDR3 is made up of 13 amino acids. The germline V gene encodes CDR1 MNHEY and CDR2 SMNVEV (reference sequence). V shed 5 bases and J shed 4 bases, with 9 bases lying between them. Here the CDR3 reads CASSMTVNQPQHF. CDR3 DNA sequence: TGTGCCAGCAGTATGACAGTTAATCAGCCCCAGCATTTT.

The chain recombines TRBV6-5 with TRBJ2-4, with 8 bases aligning to TRBD2. Germline trimming cut 7 bases from V and 8 bases from J; bases unmatched to any gene: 7. The CDR3 covers 13 residues. The germline CDR1 and CDR2 sequences are MNHEY and SVGAGI. CDR3 residues: CASIPPGGDIQYF. The CDR3 DNA sequence: TGTGCCAGCATACCCCCCGGGGGGGACATTCAGTACTTC.

This clone was seen more than once but under ten times. This chain joins TRBV6-5 and TRBJ2-1, with TRBD2 identical over 11 bases. V lost 5 bases to trimming and J lost 8 bases; unmatched junction nucleotides: 8. There are 15 residues in the CDR3. Germline V gene lookup returns CDR1 MNHEY and CDR2 SVGAGI. The CDR3 reads CASSNPGLAVDEQFF. CDR3 in DNA: TGTGCCAGCAGTAATCCGGGACTAGCGGTCGATGAGCAGTTCTTC.

The chain employs TRBV7-8 and TRBJ2-3; 8 bases match TRBD1. Germline assignment: CDR1 SGHVS and CDR2 FQNEAQ. The CDR3 has 16 amino acids. The trim removed 2 bases at V and 4 bases at J, leaving 8 bases unmatched. The DNA of the CDR3 is TGTGCCAGCAGCTTAAGGACAGGGTTGATCCCAGATACGCAGTATTTT. Its protein product is CASSLRTGLIPDTQYF. The full variable domain, in which reference TRBV7-8 and TRBJ2-3 provide the parts outside the CDR3, is GAGVSQSPRYKVAKRGQDVALRCDPISGHVSLFWYQQALGQGPEFLTYFQNEAQLDKSGLPSDRFFAERPEGSVSTLKIQRTQQEDSAVYLCASSLRTGLIPDTQYFGPGTRLTVL.

The V gene is TRBV5-6, the J gene TRBJ2-1, with 7 bases aligning to TRBD2. The trim removed 4 bases at V and 5 bases at J, leaving 3 bases unmatched. This CDR3 is 13 amino acids long. Germline V gene data show CDR1 as SGHDT and CDR2 as YYEEEE. The DNA of the CDR3 is TGTGCCAGCAGCCGGACTAGAGACAATGAGCAGTTCTTC. Protein: CASSRTRDNEQFF.

In its sample, this clone was seen a few times. The genes are TRBV28 and TRBJ1-1, with a weak D call TRBD1 (6 bases). V shed 0 bases and J shed 11 bases, with 13 bases lying between them. CDR3 size: 13 residues. From germline, CDR1 is MDHEN and CDR2 SYDVKM. The CDR3 spells CASSLWTGPGAFF. CDR3 bases: TGTGCCAGCAGTTTATGGACAGGACCTGGTGCTTTCTTT.

The sample holds a few counts of this clone. The chain has TRBV4-3 and TRBJ1-4; D is undetermined. The CDR3 loop spans 14 amino acids. The germline CDR1 and CDR2 sequences are LGHNA and YSLEER. Trimming stripped 4 bases from V and 8 bases from J, with 14 bases between. Here the CDR3 reads CASSPGPRREKLFF. The CDR3, as DNA: TGCGCCAGCAGCCCTGGGCCCAGAAGGGAAAAACTGTTTTTT.

In this sample, this clone turned up a few times. The chain carries TRBV7-8 and TRBJ1-5; no clear D gene. Trimming pared 1 base from V and 0 bases from J, leaving 10 bases between. The germline V gene has CDR1 SGHVS and CDR2 FQNEAQ. The CDR3 runs 16 residues. CDR3 sequence: CASSLVEVASNQPQHF. The CDR3 DNA reads TGTGCCAGCAGCTTAGTGGAGGTAGCTAGCAATCAGCCCCAGCATTTT. Complete variable domain (other parts from reference TRBV7-8 and TRBJ1-5): GAGVSQSPRYKVAKRGQDVALRCDPISGHVSLFWYQQALGQGPEFLTYFQNEAQLDKSGLPSDRFFAERPEGSVSTLKIQRTQQEDSAVYLCASSLVEVASNQPQHFGDGTRLSIL.

The V and J genes are TRBV6-1 and TRBJ1-5, with 7 nucleotides matching TRBD1. The CDR3 runs to 17 residues. V dropped 4 bases and J dropped 4; count of bases not matched to a gene: 13. Germline loops: CDR1 MNHNS, CDR2 SASEGT. CDR3 DNA: TGTGCCAGCAGTGGAAGTGTAGGGGGCTTTGGGAATCAGCCCCAGCATTTT. Its translation: CASSGSVGGFGNQPQHF.

A few counts support this clone. This CDR3 reads CASSFDRANTEAFF. The DNA for the CDR3 is TGTGCCAGCAGCTTTGACAGGGCGAACACTGAAGCTTTCTTT. The chain combines TRBV7-2 with TRBJ1-1; 7 bases agree with TRBD1. Trimming removed 3 bases from V and 1 base from J; junction bases left unmatched: 2. The V gene's germline CDR1 is SGHTA and CDR2 FQGNSA. The CDR3 is 14 amino acids.

The chain carries TRBV4-3 and TRBJ2-7; D might be TRBD1 (6 bases). Between the trimmed V and J ends, which lost 4 bases and 1 base, there was a span of 14 bases. The CDR3 runs to 15 residues. CDR1 LGHNA and CDR2 YSLEER come from the germline V gene. The CDR3 DNA reads TGCGCCAGCAGCCGCAAACGGACAGCGTCCTACGAGCAGTACTTC. Protein sequence: CASSRKRTASYEQYF.

The chain couples TRBV7-8 to TRBJ2-5; no clear D. There are 12 residues in the CDR3. From germline, CDR1 is SGHVS and CDR2 FQNEAQ. The ends were cut back, 2 bases at V and 11 bases at J, with 12 bases in the middle. The CDR3 bases are TGTGCCAGCAGCTTATTGTTGAGTGAGCAGTACTTC. Translated: CASSLLLSEQYF.

This clone was seen a handful of times. This chain uses TRBV4-3 with TRBJ1-3, with 7 bases that match TRBD1. Germline CDR1 is LGHNA and CDR2 is YSLEER. With V trimmed by 3 bases and J by 2 bases, 19 bases remained unmatched. This CDR3 spans 20 amino acids. The CDR3 is CASSQELSGRATGTGNTIYF. The DNA for the CDR3 is TGCGCCAGCAGCCAGGAACTTTCCGGTCGCGCGACAGGGACTGGAAACACCATATATTTT.

This chain uses TRBV5-4 with TRBJ2-1; 7 bases are shared with TRBD2. Germline values: CDR1 SGHNT, CDR2 YYREEE (reference sequence). Losses at the gene ends were 0 bases for V and 4 bases for J; bases not matched to a gene: 4. There are 15 residues in the CDR3. The chain's CDR3 is CASSLGGGVYNEQFF. The CDR3, as DNA: TGTGCCAGCAGCTTGGGGGGAGGGGTTTACAATGAGCAGTTCTTC.

The rearrangement joins TRBV6-6 to TRBJ2-7; possible D gene TRBD1, 5 bases. This CDR3 is built from 13 residues. Germline V gives CDR1 MNHNY, CDR2 SVGAGI (reference sequence). V lost 5 bases to trimming and J lost 4 bases, with 12 bases between them. CDR3 loop: CASSGAGWYEQYF. For the CDR3, the DNA is TGTGCCAGCAGTGGGGCAGGGTGGTACGAGCAGTACTTC.

The genes are TRBV5-6 and TRBJ2-7, with 8 bases aligning to TRBD2. The CDR3 has 13 amino acids. V shed 7 bases, J shed 0 bases, and the junction held 3 bases outside the gene matches. The germline V gene has CDR1 SGHDT and CDR2 YYEEEE. CDR3 in DNA: TGTGCCAGCGAGACTAGCGTCTCCTACGAGCAGTACTTC. This encodes CASETSVSYEQYF. Complete variable domain (other parts from reference TRBV5-6 and TRBJ2-7): DAGVTQSPTHLIKTRGQQVTLRCSPKSGHDTVSWYQQALGQGPQFIFQYYEEEERQRGNFPDRFSGHQFPNYSSELNVNALLLGDSALYLCASETSVSYEQYFGPGTRLTVT.

This clone was seen at least ten times. The V call is TRBV7-2, the J call TRBJ2-7; 7 bases are shared with TRBD2. The germline CDR1 and CDR2 sequences are SGHTA and FQGNSA. J gave up 3 bases and V 1 base, and 6 bases lay outside the gene matches. The CDR3 extends over 15 amino acids. As DNA, the CDR3 is TGTGCCAGCAGCTTAGGTCCCAGGGACTACTACGAGCAGTACTTC. It codes for CASSLGPRDYYEQYF.

This clone has a handful of counts. This sequence joins TRBV5-4 and TRBJ1-5, with D unclear. Germline loops: CDR1 SGHNT, CDR2 YYREEE (reference sequence). The ends were cut back, 3 bases at V and 3 bases at J, with 7 bases in the middle. This CDR3 contains 13 residues. The DNA for the CDR3 is TGTGCCAGCAGCTCCCTTCCCAATCAGCCCCAGCATTTT. Its translation: CASSSLPNQPQHF.